What follows are 18 T cell receptor beta chains derived from one specimen sequenced in a study of PD-1 blockade in classical Hodgkin lymphoma. Indicated time point: cycle 4 day 1 (C4D1), after around six weeks of nivolumab. All trial patients relapsed after autologous stem cell transplantation. Repertoires were generated with immunoSEQ multiplex PCR, while TCRdb's copy carries only in-frame clones and drops some. The table has over 60,000 clones, more than 80% seen once. The sample here was peripheral blood mononuclear cells (PBMCs), taken before the fourth cycle of nivolumab. The receptors originated from a human donor with classical Hodgkin lymphoma.

This chain links TRBV15 with TRBJ2-2; maybe TRBD1 (6 bases). CDR3 length: 13 residues. Germline V gene sequence: CDR1 LNHNV, CDR2 YYDKDF (reference sequence). V lost 9 bases to trimming and J lost 8 bases, with 16 bases between them. CDR3: CATLVRGSGELFF. The CDR3 nucleotides are TGTGCCACTCTCGTCAGGGGCTCGGGGGAGCTGTTTTTT.

The chain combines TRBV10-3 with TRBJ2-5, with D possibly being TRBD2 (6 bases). The CDR3 consists of 12 residues. Germline CDR1 ENHRY, CDR2 SYGVKD. The V gene lost 8 bases and the J gene lost 3 bases, with 10 bases spanning the gap. The CDR3 DNA follows: TGTGCCATCGGAACGGGGGAAGAGACCCAGTACTTC. As protein: CAIGTGEETQYF.

This clone was seen a handful of times. In the same sample, other DNA sequences code for this CDR3. The chain couples TRBV20-1 to TRBJ1-1, with D uncertain. The germline CDR1 and CDR2 sequences are DFQATT and SNEGSKA (reference sequence). The CDR3 is 11 residues long. Trimming took 1 base from V and 4 from J, leaving 4 bases between them. The CDR3 nucleotides are TGCAGTGCTAGAGGATCCACTGAAGCTTTCTTT. This gives the protein CSARGSTEAFF.

V gene TRBV5-6 combines with J gene TRBJ1-5, with TRBD1 as a possible D gene (5 bases). Between the trimmed V and J ends, which lost 2 bases and 5 bases, there was a span of 11 bases. This CDR3 is 14 amino acids long. Germline lookup yields CDR1 SGHDT and CDR2 YYEEEE. The CDR3 DNA reads as TGTGCCAGCAGCTTCCAGGGAATCGATCAGCCCCAGCATTTT. Residues: CASSFQGIDQPQHF.

The J gene is TRBJ2-7, the V gene TRBV7-9; no reliable D call. Germline CDR1 SEHNR, CDR2 FQNEAQ (reference sequence). The CDR3 contains 12 residues. Deletions cut 1 base from V and 6 bases from J, with 7 bases between. CDR3 nucleotides: TGTGCCAGCAGCTTAGGCAGCTTCGAGCAGTACTTC. It codes for CASSLGSFEQYF. The full variable domain, rest sourced from reference TRBV7-9 and TRBJ2-7, is DTGVSQNPRHKITKRGQNVTFRCDPISEHNRLYWYRQTLGQGPEFLTYFQNEAQLEKSRLLSDRFSAERPKGSFSTLEIQRTEQGDSAMYLCASSLGSFEQYFGPGTRLTVT.

V usage is TRBV14 and J usage is TRBJ1-2, with unresolved D. The CDR3 has 16 residues. The V gene lost 0 bases and the J gene lost 3 bases, with 14 bases spanning the gap. Germline V lookup: CDR1 SGHDN, CDR2 FVKESK. The CDR3 DNA follows: TGTGCCAGCAGCCAAGATTCCCGGACGGCCTACTATGGCTACACCTTC. Its protein product is CASSQDSRTAYYGYTF.

This clone has only one observation. The chain combines TRBV7-6 with TRBJ1-2; D might be TRBD1 (5 bases). The CDR3 is 15 residues long. Germline values: CDR1 SGHVS, CDR2 FNYEAQ. Trimming removed 5 bases at V and 6 bases at J, with 19 bases between. In DNA, the CDR3 is TGTGCCAGCAGCCCGGGGACGGAGGAAATAAATGGCTACACCTTC. Encoded protein: CASSPGTEEINGYTF.

This clone was seen a single time. The chain joins TRBV5-1 to TRBJ1-6; TRBD1 might be the D (5 bases). V was trimmed by 4 bases and J by 8 bases, leaving 22 bases between them. The CDR3 is made up of 17 amino acids. CDR1 SGHRS and CDR2 YFSETQ come from the germline V gene. The CDR3 spells CASSAGWGLQGDSPLHF. The CDR3 DNA follows: TGCGCCAGCAGCGCCGGTTGGGGACTCCAAGGGGATTCACCCCTCCACTTT. Combining the CDR3 with reference TRBV5-1 and TRBJ1-6 gives the whole variable domain KAGVTQTPRYLIKTRGQQVTLSCSPISGHRSVSWYQQTPGQGLQFLFEYFSETQRNKGNFPGRFSGRQFSNSRSEMNVSTLELGDSALYLCASSAGWGLQGDSPLHFGNGTRLTVT.

The chain employs TRBV7-2 and TRBJ1-2, with 9 nucleotides matching TRBD1. This CDR3 has 16 residues. Germline V gene lookup returns CDR1 SGHTA and CDR2 FQGNSA. Trimming cost V 6 bases and J 4 bases; bases outside gene matches: 12. The CDR3 coding sequence is TGTGCCAGCAGTCGTCCCGGGACAGGGTACCGCTATGGCTACACCTTC. The encoded protein is CASSRPGTGYRYGYTF.

J is TRBJ2-6 and V is TRBV9, with 7 bases matching TRBD1. The V gene end was trimmed by 4 bases and the J gene end by 0 bases; junction bases not matched to a gene: 7. The germline CDR1 and CDR2 sequences are SGDLS and YYNGEE. The CDR3 sequence is 17 residues long. As DNA, the CDR3 is TGTGCCAGCAGCCGACAGGGAGACTACTCTGGGGCCAACGTCCTGACTTTC. This encodes CASSRQGDYSGANVLTF. The full variable domain, completed using reference TRBV9 and TRBJ2-6, is DSGVTQTPKHLITATGQRVTLRCSPRSGDLSVYWYQQSLDQGLQFLIQYYNGEERAKGNILERFSAQQFPDLHSELNLSSLELGDSALYFCASSRQGDYSGANVLTFGAGSRLTVL.

This clone appeared a single time. The chain links TRBV27 to TRBJ2-5; D gene uncertain. This CDR3 has 12 residues. The V end was cut by 0 bases, the J end by 4 bases, with 3 bases between. CDR1 and CDR2 from the germline V gene are MNHEY and SMNVEV (reference sequence). The CDR3 loop is CASSLSGETQYF. The CDR3 coding sequence is TGTGCCAGCAGTTTATCCGGAGAGACCCAGTACTTC.

V usage is TRBV6-1 and J usage is TRBJ2-5, with a possible D match to TRBD2 (5 bases). CDR3 length: 18 amino acids. Germline V gives CDR1 MNHNS, CDR2 SASEGT. With 2 bases removed from V and 4 bases from J, the gap between germline ends came to 23 bases. The CDR3 DNA is TGTGCCAGCAGTGAATGGGGTGTGGGCCGGGGTTTCTTAGAGACCCAGTACTTC. It yields the protein CASSEWGVGRGFLETQYF.

Worth noting for this clone: At one end the junction does not follow the germline gene, possibly because of a read error. The chain carries TRBV7-7 and TRBJ1-3; D possibly corresponds to TRBD1 (5 bases). Per the germline V gene, CDR1 is SSHAT and CDR2 is FNYEAQ (reference sequence). CDR3 length: 15 amino acids. The CDR3 DNA sequence: TGTGCTAGCAGCTTAAGGTCAGGGACTGGAAACACCATATATTTT. Its translation: CASSLRSGTGNTIYF.

This clone was seen just once. This chain links TRBV7-9 with TRBJ2-1, with a possible D match to TRBD2 (5 bases). V lost 3 bases, J lost 6 bases, and 18 bases lay in between. This CDR3 comprises 16 residues. Germline CDR1 reads SEHNR; CDR2 reads FQNEAQ (reference sequence). The CDR3 DNA is TGTGCCAGCAGCTTGATACCCCGGGGAGAGGGCAATGAGCAGTTCTTC. Amino acids: CASSLIPRGEGNEQFF.

The V gene is TRBV2, the J gene TRBJ2-7; no definite D call. The CDR3 has 13 amino acids. The germline V and J ends were trimmed by 4 bases and 2 bases, with 9 bases remaining between them. The germline V gene has CDR1 SNHLY and CDR2 FYNNEI. The CDR3 DNA reads as TGTGCCAGCAGTGCCGAGCAAACCTACGAGCAGTACTTC. This encodes CASSAEQTYEQYF. Full variable domain (remainder filled in from reference TRBV2 and TRBJ2-7): EPEVTQTPSHQVTQMGQEVILRCVPISNHLYFYWYRQILGQKVEFLVSFYNNEISEKSEIFDDQFSVERPDGSNFTLKIRSTKLEDSAMYFCASSAEQTYEQYFGPGTRLTVT.

V gene TRBV5-5 combines with J gene TRBJ2-5; D is possibly TRBD1 (5 bases). The germline V gene has CDR1 SGHKS and CDR2 YYEKEE (reference sequence). V dropped 3 bases and J dropped 2 bases, with 14 bases sitting between them. This CDR3 has 15 residues. CDR3 protein: CASSSSVTEQETQYF. The CDR3 DNA reads TGTGCCAGCAGCTCCTCCGTGACAGAGCAAGAGACCCAGTACTTC.

The chain recombines TRBV27 with TRBJ2-3; a possible D gene is TRBD2 (6 bases). V dropped 6 bases and J dropped 0 bases, with 16 bases sitting between them. Looked up from germline, CDR1 is MNHEY and CDR2 is SMNVEV (reference sequence). CDR3 size: 16 residues. The CDR3 loop is CASRTSRITSTDTQYF. CDR3 nucleotide sequence: TGTGCCAGCAGGACTAGTCGGATCACTAGCACAGATACGCAGTATTTT.

With respect to this clone: The junction differs from germline at one of its ends, possibly a read error. This chain uses TRBV18 with TRBJ1-6; TRBD1 matches 8 bases. Germline V lookup: CDR1 KGHSH, CDR2 LQKENI. The CDR3 consists of 14 residues. This CDR3 is CASSPDRANSPLYF. DNA for the CDR3: TGTGCCAGCTCACCGGACAGGGCTAATTCACCCCTCTACTTT.